Each of the 15 T cell receptor beta chains below was sequenced from the same sample in a study of control samples from healthy donors and cancer patients. TCRdb's table, derived via immunoSEQ multiplex PCR, lists solely in-frame clones and lacks some. The table lists 100,000 to 150,000 clones, over 85% of them singletons. Sequenced: blood. The receptors originated from a man aged 30-40 years in good health.

This chain joins TRBV7-8 and TRBJ1-2; D remains unclear. From germline, CDR1 is SGHVS and CDR2 FQNEAQ. Trimming took 2 bases from V and 4 from J, leaving 11 bases between them. The CDR3 covers 14 residues. CDR3 protein: CASSLSTAGYGYTF. The DNA of the CDR3 is TGTGCCAGCAGCTTAAGCACGGCCGGCTATGGCTACACCTTC.

For the CDR3, the DNA is TGTGCCAGTCGGGGAGCAGTTCCAACTAACTATGGCTACACCTTC. Translation gives CASRGAVPTNYGYTF. The rearrangement uses TRBV19 and TRBJ1-2; no reliable D call. With 8 bases removed from V and 0 bases from J, the gap between germline ends came to 16 bases. CDR1 and CDR2 from the germline V gene are LNHDA and SQIVND (reference sequence). CDR3 length: 15 amino acids.

V usage is TRBV6-4 and J usage is TRBJ1-5; 8 bases map to TRBD1. This CDR3 contains 17 residues. Germline values: CDR1 MRHNA, CDR2 SNTAGT. Losses at the gene ends were 2 bases for V and 2 bases for J; bases not matched to a gene: 8. The CDR3 sequence is CASSDGRGQGGNQPQHF. DNA of the CDR3: TGTGCCAGCAGTGACGGCAGGGGGCAGGGGGGCAATCAGCCCCAGCATTTT.

This chain uses TRBV4-1 with TRBJ2-7; 7 nucleotides line up with TRBD2. V lost 4 bases to trimming and J lost 6 bases; unmatched junction nucleotides: 12. CDR1 is MGHRA and CDR2 is YSYEKL in the germline V gene. The CDR3 is 15 residues long. Here the CDR3 reads CASSPLGGYRVEQYF. The CDR3 DNA sequence: TGCGCCAGCAGCCCCCTGGGGGGGTATCGGGTCGAGCAGTACTTC.

This clone was detected only once. The rearrangement uses TRBV3-1 (or the pseudogene TRBV3-2) and TRBJ2-2; D is uncertain. Trimming pared 4 bases from V and 10 bases from J, leaving 16 bases between. From germline, CDR1 is LGHDT and CDR2 YNNKEL (reference sequence). The CDR3 is made up of 14 amino acids. CDR3 in amino acids: CASSLMQRREELFF. CDR3 in DNA: TGTGCCAGCAGCCTGATGCAACGAAGGGAGGAGCTGTTTTTT.

The gene calls are TRBV6-6 and TRBJ1-1, with D tentatively TRBD1 (6 bases). The CDR3 runs to 20 residues. Germline loops: CDR1 MNHNY, CDR2 SVGAGI (reference sequence). V shed 6 bases and J shed 4 bases, with 33 bases lying between them. The CDR3 region has the DNA TGTGCCAGCAGCCGCCGGGGAGGGAGGGGGGCCAGATGGGTAGGCACTGAAGCTTTCTTT. Its protein product is CASSRRGGRGARWVGTEAFF.

The chain has TRBV28 and TRBJ1-2; D might be TRBD1 (5 bases). Trimming took off 7 bases at V and 4 bases at J, with 16 bases between the two ends. Germline lookup yields CDR1 MDHEN and CDR2 SYDVKM. There are 14 residues in the CDR3. CDR3 loop: CASIARTGGYGYTF. The CDR3 DNA reads TGTGCCAGCATCGCCAGGACGGGGGGCTATGGCTACACCTTC.

The chain employs TRBV11-2 and TRBJ2-6; no reliable D call. Germline lookup yields CDR1 SGHAT and CDR2 FQNNGV. Deletions cut 1 base from V and 0 bases from J, with 10 bases between. This CDR3 is 17 amino acids long. The CDR3 sequence is CASSLGAGFSGANVLTF. The CDR3 DNA sequence: TGTGCCAGCAGCTTAGGCGCTGGGTTCTCTGGGGCCAACGTCCTGACTTTC.

CDR3 loop: CASSFGRKSPLHF. The CDR3 bases are TGTGCCAGCAGTTTTGGACGGAAATCACCCCTCCACTTT. This chain connects TRBV28 to TRBJ1-6; D unclear. Trimming took 3 bases from V and 10 from J, leaving 10 bases between them. The germline gives CDR1 MDHEN, CDR2 SYDVKM. The length of the CDR3 is 13 residues.

CDR3 loop: CASSTQGSTPLHF. CDR3 sequence (DNA): TGTGCCAGCAGTACACAGGGGAGCACACCCCTCCACTTT. The V gene is TRBV6-5, the J gene TRBJ1-6; 7 bases are a match to TRBD1. Germline trimming cut 5 bases from V and 11 bases from J; bases unmatched to any gene: 6. The germline V gene encodes CDR1 MNHEY and CDR2 SVGAGI. The CDR3 spans 13 residues.

This chain uses TRBV6-2 or TRBV6-3 with TRBJ2-5, with D possibly TRBD2 on 5 matching bases. Trimming took off 5 bases at V and 4 bases at J, with 11 bases between the two ends. Germline V gene lookup returns CDR1 MNHEY and CDR2 SVGEGT. The length of the CDR3 is 13 residues. The chain's CDR3 is CASSLLGVETQYF. CDR3 coding DNA: TGTGCCAGCAGTCTTCTCGGGGTAGAGACCCAGTACTTC.

The chain carries TRBV7-2 and TRBJ2-7; perhaps TRBD2 as D (6 bases). Per germline, CDR1 SGHTA and CDR2 FQGNSA. Trimming cost V 0 bases and J 5 bases, with 14 bases left between them. The CDR3 sequence is 15 residues long. CDR3 sequence: CASSLAARGINEQYF. In nucleotides, the CDR3 is TGTGCCAGCAGCTTAGCGGCACGGGGGATCAACGAGCAGTACTTC. Supplemented by reference TRBV7-2 and TRBJ2-7, the full variable domain reads GAGVSQSPSNKVTEKGKDVELRCDPISGHTALYWYRQSLGQGLEFLIYFQGNSAPDKSGLPSDRFSAERTGGSVSTLTIQRTQQEDSAVYLCASSLAARGINEQYFGPGTRLTVT.

A single count supports this clone. This rearrangement joins TRBV7-2 to TRBJ2-5; TRBD2 is a possible D gene (7 bases). The V gene's germline CDR1 is SGHTA and CDR2 FQGNSA. The CDR3 has 14 residues. V was cut by 1 base and J by 10 bases, with 16 bases left in between. The DNA of the CDR3 is TGTGCCAGCAGCTTAGTAGGGGGGGGCGCGGACCAGTACTTC. Its protein product is CASSLVGGGADQYF.

V and J are TRBV27 and TRBJ2-7, with D uncertain. The CDR3 spans 11 residues. Germline CDR1 MNHEY, CDR2 SMNVEV (reference sequence). Trimming took off 2 bases at V and 6 bases at J, with 5 bases between the two ends. The CDR3 protein is CASSLRPEQYF. As DNA, the CDR3 is TGTGCCAGCAGTTTAAGGCCCGAGCAGTACTTC.

This rearrangement joins TRBV28 to TRBJ2-5; tentatively, D is TRBD2 (5 bases). The germline gives CDR1 MDHEN, CDR2 SYDVKM. Trimming cost V 8 bases and J 1 base, with 20 bases left between them. The CDR3 length is 16 residues. This chain's CDR3 is CASGLWGIGIQETQYF. The DNA of the CDR3 is TGTGCCAGCGGACTTTGGGGAATCGGGATCCAAGAGACCCAGTACTTC.